One and the same sample provided the 20 T cell receptor beta chains below, sequenced in a study of T cells in Graves' hyperthyroidism and ophthalmopathy. Amplification targeted TCR beta CDR3 regions from RNA transcripts. The primer set for the first-round RT-PCR of the TCR CDR3 was HTBI. MiXCR, run by TCRdb on the multiplex PCR reads, gives a single entry per CDR3 protein. The data show hundreds of thousands of distinct CDR3 sequences, less than 15% seen once. Sequenced sample: blood. The receptor source for this set is a woman aged 18 to 35 with Graves' hyperthyroidism.

This clonotype was found many times. The chain has TRBV28 and TRBJ2-1, with 7 bases identical to TRBD1. CDR3 length: 16 amino acids. The V segment lost 3 bases and the J segment 6 bases; nucleotides outside the gene matches: 11. Germline assignment: CDR1 MDHEN and CDR2 SYDVKM. For the CDR3, the DNA is TGTGCCAGCAGTTTGGGTTGGGACAGCCCGCTCAATGAGCAGTTCTTC. It is translated as CASSLGWDSPLNEQFF.

This sequence joins TRBV5-1 and TRBJ1-2, with a tentative D call TRBD1 (6 bases). The CDR3 extends over 15 amino acids. Germline V gene data show CDR1 as SGHRS and CDR2 as YFSETQ. The V end was cut by 4 bases, the J end by 8 bases, with 21 bases between. CDR3 nucleotides: TGCGCCAGCAGCCCGGGGGACAAAAAAGCGAGGGGCTACACCTTC. Amino acid sequence: CASSPGDKKARGYTF.

This clonotype was seen just once. V and J are TRBV29-1 and TRBJ2-1, with unresolved D. The germline CDR1 and CDR2 sequences are SQVTM and ANQGSEA. This CDR3 has 13 residues. V was clipped by 1 base and J by 3 bases, with 7 bases between them. The CDR3 sequence is CSVEAPDYNEQFF. CDR3 DNA sequence: TGCAGCGTTGAAGCCCCAGACTACAATGAGCAGTTCTTC.

This clonotype has only a few counts. The chain is built from TRBV12-3 or TRBV12-4 and TRBJ2-2, with D possibly matching TRBD2 (7 bases). This CDR3 contains 15 residues. Trimming pared 6 bases from V and 4 bases from J, leaving 15 bases between. The CDR3, as DNA: TGTGCCAGCAGAGGGGAGGGACAAATCACCGGGGAGCTGTTTTTT. It translates to CASRGEGQITGELFF.

The table lists this clonotype with a few counts. The chain has TRBV6-2 or TRBV6-3 and TRBJ1-5; D call uncertain. The CDR3 loop spans 17 amino acids. CDR1 and CDR2 (germline): MNHEY, SVGEGT. Trimming left V 7 bases short and J 0 bases short, with 19 bases between. The CDR3: CASTTEWERYSNQPQHF. The DNA for the CDR3 is TGTGCCAGCACCACTGAGTGGGAAAGGTATAGCAATCAGCCCCAGCATTTT.

This rearrangement joins TRBV27 to TRBJ2-7; 16 nucleotides align to TRBD2. Gene TRBJ2-1 matches the end of the DNA better, so the J call may be wrong. CDR3 length equals 18 residues. Germline V gives CDR1 MNHEY, CDR2 SMNVEV (reference sequence). CDR3 amino acids: CASSRGTSGREGSYEQFF. The CDR3 coding sequence is TGTGCCAGCAGTCGCGGGACTAGCGGGAGGGAGGGCTCCTACGAGCAGTTCTTC.

The genes are TRBV4-1 and TRBJ2-7; a weak D match, TRBD1 (6 bases). The CDR3 spans 14 residues. Germline CDR1 reads MGHRA; CDR2 reads YSYEKL. Trimming shortened V by 6 bases and J by 1 base, and 13 bases separated the two germline ends. CDR3: CASRDRVISYEQYF. DNA of the CDR3: TGCGCCAGCAGGGACAGAGTAATATCCTACGAGCAGTACTTC.

This clonotype was seen a handful of times. V is TRBV20-1 and J is TRBJ2-7; TRBD2 matches at 11 bases. Trimming removed 2 bases from V and 2 bases from J; junction bases left unmatched: 2. This CDR3 has 14 amino acids. The germline V gene encodes CDR1 DFQATT and CDR2 SNEGSKA (reference sequence). CDR3 loop: CSARIAGGTYEQYF. The DNA of the CDR3 is TGCAGTGCTAGAATAGCGGGAGGGACCTACGAGCAGTACTTC.

This clonotype has ten or more counts. V is TRBV20-1 and J is TRBJ1-1, with TRBD1 matching 10 bases. In germline, CDR1 is DFQATT, CDR2 SNEGSKA (reference sequence). This CDR3 spans 16 amino acids. Trimming at V came to 5 bases and at J to 1 base, leaving 10 bases not matched to a gene. This CDR3 reads CSARPDRGLANTEAFF. CDR3 bases: TGCAGTGCTCGTCCCGACAGGGGGCTTGCGAACACTGAAGCTTTCTTT.

This clonotype turned up a few times. The chain is built from TRBV20-1 and TRBJ2-5; the match to TRBD2 covers 7 bases. CDR3 length: 12 residues. V dropped 5 bases and J dropped 10; count of bases not matched to a gene: 10. The germline gives CDR1 DFQATT, CDR2 SNEGSKA (reference sequence). CDR3 amino acids: CSAPSLAELQYF. Written as DNA, the CDR3 is TGCAGTGCTCCTAGTCTAGCGGAGCTCCAGTACTTC.

J is TRBJ1-2 and V is TRBV11-2, with D maybe TRBD1 (5 bases). The germline gives CDR1 SGHAT, CDR2 FQNNGV. Trimming pared 6 bases from V and 0 bases from J, leaving 26 bases between. The CDR3 loop spans 19 amino acids. This CDR3 is CASSSHQRGMYTANYGYTF. CDR3 bases: TGTGCCAGCAGTTCCCATCAACGGGGGATGTATACAGCTAACTATGGCTACACCTTC.

V usage is TRBV28 and J usage is TRBJ2-5; 8 nucleotides align to TRBD2. In germline, CDR1 is MDHEN, CDR2 SYDVKM. J was trimmed by 3 bases and V by 2 bases; bases with no gene match: 5. This CDR3 region has 15 residues. The CDR3 nucleotides are TGTGCCAGCAGTTTAGGGACTAGGAAAAAAGAGACCCAGTACTTC. Amino acids: CASSLGTRKKETQYF.

This clonotype was counted only a few times. The V and J genes are TRBV20-1 and TRBJ2-1, with 9 bases matching TRBD2. The junction had 12 bases not matched to a gene; V was cut back by 1 base and J by 5 bases. CDR1 is DFQATT and CDR2 is SNEGSKA in the germline V gene (reference sequence). The CDR3 has 17 amino acids. The CDR3 DNA sequence: TGCAGTGCTAGAGTTGTGGGAGCGGGGGGAAGAGACAATGAGCAGTTCTTC. Translated, it gives CSARVVGAGGRDNEQFF.

This clonotype has a count of ten or more. The rearrangement joins TRBV2 to TRBJ2-7; D unclear. V dropped 6 bases and J dropped 0 bases, with 12 bases sitting between them. CDR3 length equals 14 residues. Germline V CDR1 and CDR2: SNHLY, FYNNEI. The CDR3 is CASSPSSYSYEQYF. The CDR3 DNA follows: TGTGCCAGCAGCCCCTCTAGTTACTCCTACGAGCAGTACTTC. Drawing the rest from reference TRBV2 and TRBJ2-7, the complete variable domain is EPEVTQTPSHQVTQMGQEVILRCVPISNHLYFYWYRQILGQKVEFLVSFYNNEISEKSEIFDDQFSVERPDGSNFTLKIRSTKLEDSAMYFCASSPSSYSYEQYFGPGTRLTVT.

This clonotype was observed a handful of times. This rearrangement joins TRBV5-1 to TRBJ2-6, with unresolved D. V lost 0 bases, J lost 5 bases, and 9 bases lay in between. This CDR3 contains 15 residues. Germline V gene data show CDR1 as SGHRS and CDR2 as YFSETQ. Here the CDR3 reads CASSLASGWANVLTF. The CDR3 DNA is TGCGCCAGCAGCTTGGCTTCGGGCTGGGCCAACGTCCTGACTTTC.

This clonotype was seen more than once but under ten times. The chain uses TRBV4-3 and TRBJ2-3; TRBD2 agrees at 11 bases. CDR1 and CDR2 from the germline V gene are LGHNA and YSLEER. V lost 0 bases, J lost 5 bases, and 10 bases stayed unmatched. This CDR3 contains 18 residues. The CDR3 DNA reads TGCGCCAGCAGCCAAGATTACCTGACTAGCGGGAAGGTAGATACGCAGTATTTT. Protein sequence: CASSQDYLTSGKVDTQYF.

The J gene is TRBJ2-5, the V gene TRBV7-2; 8 bases align to TRBD1. Trimming took 0 bases from V and 0 from J; bases not matched to a gene: 0. This CDR3 spans 15 amino acids. The germline V gene has CDR1 SGHTA and CDR2 FQGNSA. The chain's CDR3 is CASSLAQGDQETQYF. The CDR3 DNA reads TGTGCCAGCAGCTTAGCACAGGGGGACCAAGAGACCCAGTACTTC. The complete variable domain, with remaining parts taken from reference TRBV7-2 and TRBJ2-5, reads GAGVSQSPSNKVTEKGKDVELRCDPISGHTALYWYRQSLGQGLEFLIYFQGNSAPDKSGLPSDRFSAERTGGSVSTLTIQRTQQEDSAVYLCASSLAQGDQETQYFGPGTRLLVL.

This clonotype has at least ten counts. The V gene is TRBV2, the J gene TRBJ2-3; D is perhaps TRBD2 (5 bases). This CDR3 region has 13 residues. The germline gives CDR1 SNHLY, CDR2 FYNNEI. The V and J ends lost 8 bases and 2 bases respectively, with 11 bases between them. The CDR3 is CASGEGATDTQYF. In DNA, the CDR3 is TGTGCCAGCGGAGAGGGTGCCACAGATACGCAGTATTTT.

This clonotype occurred many times. The chain recombines TRBV6-1 with TRBJ2-7, with 9 positions matching TRBD2. Germline lookup yields CDR1 MNHNS and CDR2 SASEGT. Losses at the gene ends were 8 bases for V and 4 bases for J; bases not matched to a gene: 12. The CDR3 is made up of 15 amino acids. CDR3 sequence: CASGMIAGEGYEQYF. DNA of the CDR3: TGTGCCAGCGGAATGATAGCGGGAGAAGGGTACGAGCAGTACTTC.

This clonotype was seen at least ten times. The chain employs TRBV11-1 and TRBJ2-5, with no clear D. CDR3 length: 13 residues. V was clipped by 2 bases and J by 5 bases, with 9 bases between them. CDR1 and CDR2 (germline): SGHAT, FQDESV (reference sequence). This CDR3 reads CASSLNFGETQYF. The CDR3 bases are TGTGCCAGCAGCTTAAATTTTGGTGAGACCCAGTACTTC. Full variable domain (remainder filled in from reference TRBV11-1 and TRBJ2-5): EAEVAQSPRYKITEKSQAVAFWCDPISGHATLYWYRQILGQGPELLVQFQDESVVDDSQLPKDRFSAERLKGVDSTLKIQPAELGDSAMYLCASSLNFGETQYFGPGTRLLVL.